The 7 T cell receptor beta chains presented below share a single source sample, sequenced in a study of blood T cell repertoires in COVID-19. The method was immunoSEQ multiplex PCR; TCRdb's version includes in-frame clones alone and lacks a portion of them. Here the sample spans under 200,000 clones, approximately 90% being singletons. Sequencing input: peripheral blood. Receptors were obtained from a man younger than 30 with acute or convalescent COVID-19.

This clone was counted a few times. The rearrangement uses TRBV3-1 (or the pseudogene TRBV3-2) and TRBJ1-1; 9 bases fit TRBD1. Germline V gives CDR1 LGHDT, CDR2 YNNKEL (reference sequence). CDR3 length: 14 residues. The V gene end was trimmed by 1 base and the J gene end by 8 bases; junction bases not matched to a gene: 5. This chain's CDR3 is CASSQGTGVAEAFF. For the CDR3, the DNA is TGTGCCAGCAGCCAAGGGACAGGGGTCGCCGAAGCTTTCTTT.

The genes are TRBV13 and TRBJ1-1, with D hard to call. Trimming removed 0 bases from V and 4 bases from J, with 9 bases in between. Germline V gene data show CDR1 as PRHDT and CDR2 as FYEKMQ (reference sequence). The CDR3 loop spans 14 amino acids. CDR3 sequence reads: CASSLGSGITEAFF. CDR3 coding DNA: TGTGCCAGCAGCTTAGGGTCGGGGATCACTGAAGCTTTCTTT. Based on the CDR3 plus reference TRBV13 and TRBJ1-1, the full variable domain is AAGVIQSPRHLIKEKRETATLKCYPIPRHDTVYWYQQGPGQDPQFLISFYEKMQSDKGSIPDRFSAQQFSDYHSELNMSSLELGDSALYFCASSLGSGITEAFFGQGTRLTVV.

The rearrangement uses TRBV7-3 and TRBJ1-1; TRBD1 matches at 10 bases. This CDR3 region has 15 residues. Germline V gene lookup returns CDR1 SGHTA and CDR2 FQGTGA. The junction had 7 bases not matched to a gene; V was cut back by 5 bases and J by 4 bases. The CDR3 nucleotides read TGTGCCAGCAGCCTGACAGGGGGCGCAGGCACTGAAGCTTTCTTT. It yields the protein CASSLTGGAGTEAFF.

In its sample, this clone was seen a few times. CDR3 in amino acids: CASSSIHGELLGYTF. The DNA for the CDR3 is TGTGCCAGCAGCTCGATACACGGAGAACTCTTAGGATACACCTTC. This rearrangement joins TRBV11-2 to TRBJ1-2, with D unresolved. Germline CDR1 SGHAT, CDR2 FQNNGV. V was pared by 4 bases and J by 11 bases, with 23 bases between. The CDR3 spans 15 residues.

The DNA of the CDR3 is TGTGCCAGCAGCGTTCGAGCGGGGCTGGGGAATGAGCAGTTCTTC. It codes for CASSVRAGLGNEQFF. J is TRBJ2-1 and V is TRBV9; 7 nucleotides match TRBD2. This CDR3 has 15 residues. Looked up from germline, CDR1 is SGDLS and CDR2 is YYNGEE. With 2 bases clipped from V and 7 bases from J, the junction kept 9 bases outside the gene matches. The whole variable domain, filled in from reference TRBV9 and TRBJ2-1, reads DSGVTQTPKHLITATGQRVTLRCSPRSGDLSVYWYQQSLDQGLQFLIQYYNGEERAKGNILERFSAQQFPDLHSELNLSSLELGDSALYFCASSVRAGLGNEQFFGPGTRLTVL.

This chain uses TRBV28 with TRBJ1-2; D gene uncertain. From germline, CDR1 is MDHEN and CDR2 SYDVKM. V was trimmed by 3 bases and J by 3 bases, leaving 5 bases between them. The CDR3 is 12 residues long. DNA of the CDR3: TGTGCCAGCAGTTTTCGCGACTATGGCTACACCTTC. Translated, it gives CASSFRDYGYTF.

The chain carries TRBV10-2 and TRBJ1-5; D not resolved. The V and J ends lost 3 bases and 5 bases respectively, with 8 bases between them. Germline V lookup: CDR1 WSHSY, CDR2 SAAADI. This CDR3 has 13 residues. CDR3 nucleotides: TGCGCCAGCAGTGATTACATGGATCAGCCCCAGCATTTT. Protein: CASSDYMDQPQHF.